Listed below are T cell receptor beta chains from one sample, sequenced in a study of OX40 agonist ivuxolimab in advanced cancers. Generated by immunoSEQ multiplex PCR, the TCRdb table keeps only in-frame clones and is missing some. The table has 20,000 to 25,000 clones, 75% to 95% seen once. This sample comprised CD4+ or CD8+ T cells sorted from blood, obtained in a trial of the OX40 agonist ivuxolimab. The origin of the receptors is an adult with an advanced solid tumor such as melanoma, head and neck, liver or kidney cancer. The CDR3 runs from the conserved cysteine through the conserved F or W. The D gene is left open where the match is weak. Size is omitted from some rows. Given values are once, few, many or a class for expanded clones.

clone size: NA; CDR3 length: 12; V gene: TRBV11-2; J gene: TRBJ2-7; D gene: NA; CDR3 DNA: TGTGCCAGCAGCTTATCCCCGGGTGAGCAGTACTTC; CDR3 protein: CASSLSPGEQYF
clone size: NA; CDR3 length: 14; V gene: TRBV6-5; J gene: TRBJ2-2; D gene: NA; CDR3 DNA: TGTGCCAGCAGTTACCTACAGGGCACCGGGGAGCTGTTTTTT; CDR3 protein: CASSYLQGTGELFF
clone size: NA; CDR3 length: 13; V gene: TRBV10-1; J gene: TRBJ2-5; D gene: NA; CDR3 DNA: TGCGCCAGCAGTGATGGTTCAACAGAGACCCAGTACTTC; CDR3 protein: CASSDGSTETQYF
clone size: once; CDR3 length: 14; V gene: TRBV11-2; J gene: TRBJ2-7; D gene: NA; CDR3 DNA: TGTGCCAGCAGCTTAGGGGGGACATCTTACGAGCAGTACTTC; CDR3 protein: CASSLGGTSYEQYF
clone size: NA; CDR3 length: 15; V gene: TRBV4-1; J gene: TRBJ1-2; D gene: NA; CDR3 DNA: TGCGCCAGCAGCCCATCCGGGACATTCCTCTATGGCTACACCTTC; CDR3 protein: CASSPSGTFLYGYTF
clone size: NA; CDR3 length: 16; V gene: TRBV10-2; J gene: TRBJ1-2; D gene: TRBD1; CDR3 DNA: TGCGCCAGCAGTGAGTCGGCAGGGGGTTACGACTATGGCTACACCTTC; CDR3 protein: CASSESAGGYDYGYTF
clone size: NA; CDR3 length: 13; V gene: TRBV6-5; J gene: TRBJ2-5; D gene: NA; CDR3 DNA: TGTGCCAGCAGTTACCTACGATGGGAGACCCAGTACTTC; CDR3 protein: CASSYLRWETQYF
clone size: NA; CDR3 length: 16; V gene: TRBV27; J gene: TRBJ1-2; D gene: NA; CDR3 DNA: TGTGCCAGCAGCACCTTGGACAGACTTCCTAACTATGGCTACACCTTC; CDR3 protein: CASSTLDRLPNYGYTF
clone size: NA; CDR3 length: 13; V gene: TRBV11-2; J gene: TRBJ1-1; D gene: NA; CDR3 DNA: TGTGCCAGCAGCTTAGGAGGGGGATCCGAAGCTTTCTTT; CDR3 protein: CASSLGGGSEAFF
clone size: NA; CDR3 length: 12; V gene: TRBV30; J gene: TRBJ2-2; D gene: TRBD1; CDR3 DNA: TGTGCCTGGGACAGGGACACCGGGGAGCTGTTTTTT; CDR3 protein: CAWDRDTGELFF
clone size: NA; CDR3 length: 11; V gene: TRBV19; J gene: TRBJ2-1; D gene: NA; CDR3 DNA: TGTGCCAGTCGGGGTTACCATGAGCAGTTCTTC; CDR3 protein: CASRGYHEQFF
clone size: NA; CDR3 length: 13; V gene: TRBV4-1; J gene: TRBJ2-1; D gene: NA; CDR3 DNA: TGCGCCAGCAGCCAAGGGTACGAGAATGAGCAGTTCTTC; CDR3 protein: CASSQGYENEQFF
clone size: few; CDR3 length: 14; V gene: TRBV2; J gene: TRBJ2-5; D gene: TRBD2; CDR3 DNA: TGTGCCAGCACCACTAGCGACTCCTTAGAGACCCAGTACTTC; CDR3 protein: CASTTSDSLETQYF
clone size: NA; CDR3 length: 16; V gene: TRBV29-1; J gene: TRBJ1-2; D gene: TRBD1; CDR3 DNA: TGCAGCGTTGAAGCCTGGGGACAGGGGCCTAACTATGGCTACACCTTC; CDR3 protein: CSVEAWGQGPNYGYTF
clone size: NA; CDR3 length: 13; V gene: TRBV30; J gene: TRBJ2-5; D gene: NA; CDR3 DNA: TGTGCCTGGAGTGGAGTAGGGGAAGAGACCCAGTACTTC; CDR3 protein: CAWSGVGEETQYF
clone size: NA; CDR3 length: 14; V gene: TRBV11-2; J gene: TRBJ2-7; D gene: TRBD2; CDR3 DNA: TGTGCCAGCAGCTTTTCTAGCGGAACCTACGAGCAGTACTTC; CDR3 protein: CASSFSSGTYEQYF
clone size: NA; CDR3 length: 15; V gene: TRBV7-9; J gene: TRBJ2-3; D gene: NA; CDR3 DNA: TGTGCCAGCAGCTTAGGGCTGCTTGGGACAGATACGCAGTATTTT; CDR3 protein: CASSLGLLGTDTQYF
clone size: NA; CDR3 length: 12; V gene: TRBV29-1; J gene: TRBJ1-1; D gene: NA; CDR3 DNA: TGCAGCGTTGATCACGAGGACACTGAAGCTTTCTTT; CDR3 protein: CSVDHEDTEAFF
clone size: few; CDR3 length: 16; V gene: TRBV27; J gene: TRBJ2-2; D gene: NA; CDR3 DNA: TGTGCCAGCAGTTTCAATTTGGGGGGTCGGACCGGGGAGCTGTTTTTT; CDR3 protein: CASSFNLGGRTGELFF
clone size: NA; CDR3 length: 15; V gene: TRBV4-1; J gene: TRBJ1-3; D gene: NA; CDR3 DNA: TGCGCCAGCAGCCAAGGGGGAGGGCCGGGAAACACCATATATTTT; CDR3 protein: CASSQGGGPGNTIYF
clone size: NA; CDR3 length: 18; V gene: TRBV11-2; J gene: TRBJ2-1; D gene: NA; CDR3 DNA: TGTGCCAGCAGCCTCAGGGGAGACGACCACCCCATCTACAATGAGCAGTTCTTC; CDR3 protein: CASSLRGDDHPIYNEQFF
clone size: NA; CDR3 length: 15; V gene: TRBV5-1; J gene: TRBJ2-1; D gene: NA; CDR3 DNA: TGCGCCAGCAGCTTGCCCCCCAGGGTCCACAATGAGCAGTTCTTC; CDR3 protein: CASSLPPRVHNEQFF
clone size: NA; CDR3 length: 14; V gene: TRBV7-8; J gene: TRBJ2-1; D gene: NA; CDR3 DNA: TGTGCCAGCAGCCCCGTGAGCTCCTACAATGAGCAGTTCTTC; CDR3 protein: CASSPVSSYNEQFF
clone size: NA; CDR3 length: 15; V gene: TRBV5-1; J gene: TRBJ2-3; D gene: NA; CDR3 DNA: TGCGCCAGCAGCCCTAGCGAAACCCGCACAGATACGCAGTATTTT; CDR3 protein: CASSPSETRTDTQYF
clone size: NA; CDR3 length: 15; V gene: TRBV19; J gene: TRBJ1-5; D gene: NA; CDR3 DNA: TGTGCCAGTAGTATAGATGCCGGGGCCAATCAGCCCCAGCATTTT; CDR3 protein: CASSIDAGANQPQHF
clone size: NA; CDR3 length: 19; V gene: TRBV7-2; J gene: TRBJ2-6; D gene: NA; CDR3 DNA: TGTGCCAGCAGCAGACTGGGAGCTAAAACAGGGCGGGGGGCCAACGTCCTGACTTTC; CDR3 protein: CASSRLGAKTGRGANVLTF
clone size: once; CDR3 length: 14; V gene: TRBV27; J gene: TRBJ2-7; D gene: NA; CDR3 DNA: TGTGCCAGCAGGTCACCGGGACAAGGCTACGAGCAGTACTTC; CDR3 protein: CASRSPGQGYEQYF
clone size: NA; CDR3 length: 16; V gene: TRBV7-9; J gene: TRBJ2-7; D gene: NA; CDR3 DNA: TGTGCCAGCAGCTTATCGTCGCCAGGGGAATTCTACGAGCAGTACTTC; CDR3 protein: CASSLSSPGEFYEQYF
clone size: NA; CDR3 length: 14; V gene: TRBV5-1; J gene: TRBJ2-3; D gene: TRBD1; CDR3 DNA: TGCGCCAGAGTAGGGACAGGACCCACAGATACGCAGTATTTT; CDR3 protein: CARVGTGPTDTQYF
clone size: NA; CDR3 length: 12; V gene: TRBV10-3; J gene: TRBJ1-6; D gene: NA; CDR3 DNA: TGTGCCATTGGGCAGAGTAATTCACCCCTCCACTTT; CDR3 protein: CAIGQSNSPLHF
clone size: once; CDR3 length: 16; V gene: TRBV7-6; J gene: TRBJ2-4; D gene: NA; CDR3 DNA: TGTGCCAGCAGCCCCGGGGGAGGGGGAACCAAAAACATTCAGTACTTC; CDR3 protein: CASSPGGGGTKNIQYF
clone size: NA; CDR3 length: 14; V gene: TRBV5-4; J gene: TRBJ2-7; D gene: TRBD2; CDR3 DNA: TGTGCCAGCAGCTCGGCTAGCGGGGGGTACGAGCAGTACTTC; CDR3 protein: CASSSASGGYEQYF
clone size: NA; CDR3 length: 15; V gene: TRBV5-1; J gene: TRBJ2-5; D gene: TRBD1; CDR3 DNA: TGCGCCAGCAGCTGGGGGGACAGGGGGCAAGAGACCCAGTACTTC; CDR3 protein: CASSWGDRGQETQYF
clone size: NA; CDR3 length: 19; V gene: TRBV4-1; J gene: TRBJ1-1; D gene: NA; CDR3 DNA: TGCGCCAGCAGCCAAGAGAACTGGCGGGATCGGGTAGGGAAAACTGAAGCTTTCTTT; CDR3 protein: CASSQENWRDRVGKTEAFF
clone size: once; CDR3 length: 14; V gene: TRBV19; J gene: TRBJ2-7; D gene: NA; CDR3 DNA: TGTGCCAGTAGCGACCAATTTAGCTCCTACGAGCAGTACTTC; CDR3 protein: CASSDQFSSYEQYF
clone size: NA; CDR3 length: 13; V gene: TRBV13; J gene: TRBJ1-2; D gene: NA; CDR3 DNA: TGTGCCAGCAGCTTATTGGAGAACTATGGCTACACCTTC; CDR3 protein: CASSLLENYGYTF
clone size: NA; CDR3 length: 15; V gene: TRBV21-1; J gene: TRBJ1-5; D gene: NA; CDR3 DNA: TGTGCCAGCAGCAAAGAGATAGAGCGAAATCAGCCCCAGCATTTT; CDR3 protein: CASSKEIERNQPQHF
clone size: NA; CDR3 length: 15; V gene: TRBV7-2; J gene: TRBJ1-2; D gene: TRBD1; CDR3 DNA: TGTGCCAGCAGCCCAGGGACAGGCTTTAACTATGGCTACACCTTC; CDR3 protein: CASSPGTGFNYGYTF
clone size: NA; CDR3 length: 13; V gene: TRBV7-9; J gene: TRBJ1-1; D gene: NA; CDR3 DNA: TGTGCCAGCAGCTTAGCTGATAGCACTGAAGCTTTCTTT; CDR3 protein: CASSLADSTEAFF
clone size: NA; CDR3 length: 18; V gene: TRBV5-1; J gene: TRBJ1-5; D gene: TRBD1; CDR3 DNA: TGCGCCAGCAGCTTGTTCCCGAACGGTCGGGACAGTAATCAGCCCCAGCATTTT; CDR3 protein: CASSLFPNGRDSNQPQHF
clone size: NA; CDR3 length: 14; V gene: TRBV2; J gene: TRBJ2-7; D gene: NA; CDR3 DNA: TGTGCCAGCAGTGAGTTAGGGCAATCCTACGAGCAGTACTTC; CDR3 protein: CASSELGQSYEQYF
clone size: NA; CDR3 length: 16; V gene: TRBV5-5; J gene: TRBJ2-1; D gene: NA; CDR3 DNA: TGTGCCAGCAGCTTGTGGAAGTTATCCCCCTACAATGAGCAGTTCTTC; CDR3 protein: CASSLWKLSPYNEQFF
clone size: NA; CDR3 length: 18; V gene: TRBV5-1; J gene: TRBJ1-4; D gene: NA; CDR3 DNA: TGCGCCAGCAGCCAATATGAAACGGCTGGTTGGGAGAATGAAAAACTGTTTTTT; CDR3 protein: CASSQYETAGWENEKLFF
clone size: NA; CDR3 length: 17; V gene: TRBV18; J gene: TRBJ1-1; D gene: NA; CDR3 DNA: TGTGCCAGCTCACCTACTCAGCTTAGTATAAAGAACACTGAAGCTTTCTTT; CDR3 protein: CASSPTQLSIKNTEAFF
clone size: NA; CDR3 length: 18; V gene: TRBV2; J gene: TRBJ2-6; D gene: TRBD1; CDR3 DNA: TGTGCCAGCAGTGTGGAAACAGGGGTCAGCTCTGGGGCCAACGTCCTGACTTTC; CDR3 protein: CASSVETGVSSGANVLTF
clone size: NA; CDR3 length: 12; V gene: TRBV5-1; J gene: TRBJ2-7; D gene: NA; CDR3 DNA: TGCGCCAGCAGCTTGGGGTTCGCCGAGCAGTACTTC; CDR3 protein: CASSLGFAEQYF
clone size: NA; CDR3 length: 14; V gene: TRBV27; J gene: TRBJ2-7; D gene: NA; CDR3 DNA: TGTGCCAGCAGTTTTGCCAGGGGAGCGTACGAGCAGTACTTC; CDR3 protein: CASSFARGAYEQYF
clone size: NA; CDR3 length: 14; V gene: TRBV6-4; J gene: TRBJ1-6; D gene: TRBD1; CDR3 DNA: TGTGCCAGCAGTGAAGGACAGGAGAATTCACCCCTCCACTTT; CDR3 protein: CASSEGQENSPLHF
clone size: NA; CDR3 length: 16; V gene: TRBV11-3; J gene: TRBJ1-5; D gene: NA; CDR3 DNA: TGTGCCAGCAGCTTAGTGGGGGGGTCCTTCAATCAGCCCCAGCATTTT; CDR3 protein: CASSLVGGSFNQPQHF
clone size: NA; CDR3 length: 16; V gene: TRBV4-1; J gene: TRBJ2-3; D gene: TRBD2; CDR3 DNA: TGCGCCAGCAGAGGGACTAGCGGGGGAGTAACAGATACGCAGTATTTT; CDR3 protein: CASRGTSGGVTDTQYF
clone size: once; CDR3 length: 16; V gene: TRBV4-1; J gene: TRBJ1-6; D gene: NA; CDR3 DNA: TGCGCCAGCAGCCAAGATTGGGGGGACCATAATTCACCCCTCCACTTT; CDR3 protein: CASSQDWGDHNSPLHF
clone size: NA; CDR3 length: 13; V gene: TRBV7-9; J gene: TRBJ1-2; D gene: NA; CDR3 DNA: TGTGCCAGCAGCTTAGACGGGTTCTATGGCTACACCTTC; CDR3 protein: CASSLDGFYGYTF
clone size: NA; CDR3 length: 13; V gene: TRBV5-1; J gene: TRBJ2-5; D gene: NA; CDR3 DNA: TGCGCCAGCAGCTTGGACTACCAAGAGACCCAGTACTTC; CDR3 protein: CASSLDYQETQYF
clone size: NA; CDR3 length: 14; V gene: TRBV27; J gene: TRBJ1-2; D gene: TRBD1; CDR3 DNA: TGTGCCAGCAGTCGATACGGACAGGCCTATGGCTACACCTTC; CDR3 protein: CASSRYGQAYGYTF
clone size: NA; CDR3 length: 14; V gene: TRBV6-1; J gene: TRBJ1-5; D gene: NA; CDR3 DNA: TGTGCCAGCAGTGAAGGATATAGCAATCAGCCCCAGCATTTT; CDR3 protein: CASSEGYSNQPQHF
clone size: NA; CDR3 length: 13; V gene: TRBV27; J gene: TRBJ1-5; D gene: NA; CDR3 DNA: TGTGCCAGCAGTTTCGGCAGAGATCAGCCCCAGCATTTT; CDR3 protein: CASSFGRDQPQHF
clone size: NA; CDR3 length: 15; V gene: TRBV4-2; J gene: TRBJ1-2; D gene: NA; CDR3 DNA: TGTGCCAGCAGCCAGTTACAGAGTCCTAACTATGGCTACACCTTC; CDR3 protein: CASSQLQSPNYGYTF
clone size: NA; CDR3 length: 15; V gene: TRBV7-2; J gene: TRBJ2-5; D gene: NA; CDR3 DNA: TGTGCCAGCAGCTTAGCGGGGGCGTACCAAGAGACCCAGTACTTC; CDR3 protein: CASSLAGAYQETQYF
clone size: NA; CDR3 length: 15; V gene: TRBV14; J gene: TRBJ2-1; D gene: TRBD2; CDR3 DNA: TGTGCCAGCAGCCCGCTAGCGGGGGGGAACAATGAGCAGTTCTTC; CDR3 protein: CASSPLAGGNNEQFF